This TCR beta chain was identified during a study of T cell repertoires in cytomegalovirus infection. Background on the study: Signatures in public TCR beta sequences pointed to both CMV infection and matching HLA type.

TCRdb processed the reads anew with MiXCR; each CDR3 protein has one entry. The repertoire holds around 260,000 distinct CDR3 sequences, roughly 26% seen once, with 14% in the top ten. V was cut by 2 bases and J by 4 bases, with 17 bases left in between. CDR3 length: 16 amino acids. Per germline, CDR1 MGHDK and CDR2 SYGVNS. This clonotype was observed a handful of times. Its antigen is unknown. Study-wide findings and caveats: Dominating the ex vivo response were HLA-C-restricted CMV-specific TCR beta clonotypes. Frequencies of public TCR beta families were cumulated, and this identified carriers of CMV plus the relevant HLA.

The receptor's source is a human donor in good health (CMV status not recorded). Some clones in this sample may be carry-over from other donors' samples. The chain carries TRBV25-1 and TRBJ1-1; D perhaps matches TRBD1 (6 bases). Source material: PBMCs. The CDR3 DNA reads as TGTGCCAGCAGTGAAAATAGGGGGGAGATTCGCACTGAAGCTTTCTTT. It specifies CASSENRGEIRTEAFF.